This TCR beta chain was captured by sequencing in a study of T cells in Graves' hyperthyroidism and ophthalmopathy. TCR beta CDR3 region amplification was performed from RNA transcripts. First-round RT-PCR with HTBI primers amplified the TCR CDR3 region. TCRdb independently ran MiXCR on the multiplex PCR reads; one entry per CDR3 protein. The sample consists of around 620,000 distinct CDR3 sequences, approximately 15% of them appearing once. This clonotype was observed many times. V was pared by 4 bases and J by 5 bases, with 23 bases between. The CDR3 is 17 amino acids. Germline V lookup: CDR1 SGHNT, CDR2 YENEEA.

Source material: blood. The chain employs TRBV11-3 and TRBJ1-1; D perhaps matches TRBD1 (6 bases). The TCR originated in a woman between 18 and 29 years old with Graves' ophthalmopathy. CDR3: CASSSLGWGQGRTEAFF. The CDR3, as DNA: TGTGCCAGCAGCTCCCTAGGATGGGGACAAGGAAGGACTGAAGCTTTCTTT.